The clone carrying this TCR beta chain was seen ten or more times. The antigen remains unidentified. V was cut by 4 bases and J by 5 bases, with 8 bases left in between. In germline, CDR1 is SQVTM, CDR2 ANQGSEA. This CDR3 has 11 residues. The source of the sample is a study of CD8 T cells in ankylosing spondylitis. Quantitative 5'-RACE with molecular barcodes produced the TCR beta libraries. MiXCR was run by TCRdb on the 5' RACE reads, yielding one entry per CDR3 protein. The table lists about 310,000 distinct CDR3 sequences, more than 20% of them singletons. Points from the study as a whole: In reactive arthritis synovial fluid and blood, some motif variants had been reported before. Ankylosing spondylitis blood appeared to be characterized by a TCR beta motif of fewer than ten highly homologous variants.

The sample taken for sequencing was blood, either unsorted or a sorted T cell fraction (not recorded which). The rearrangement uses TRBV29-1 and TRBJ2-5; the D is unclear. This receptor was obtained from a female donor with ankylosing spondylitis or in good health (not recorded which). The CDR3 loop reads CSVVHSETQYF. CDR3 nucleotide sequence: TGCAGCGTTGTCCATTCTGAGACCCAGTACTTC. Filled out from reference TRBV29-1 and TRBJ2-5, the complete variable domain reads SAVISQKPSRDICQRGTSLTIQCQVDSQVTMMFWYRQQPGQSLTLIATANQGSEATYESGFVIDKFPISRPNLTFSTLTVSNMSPEDSSIYLCSVVHSETQYFGPGTRLLVL.